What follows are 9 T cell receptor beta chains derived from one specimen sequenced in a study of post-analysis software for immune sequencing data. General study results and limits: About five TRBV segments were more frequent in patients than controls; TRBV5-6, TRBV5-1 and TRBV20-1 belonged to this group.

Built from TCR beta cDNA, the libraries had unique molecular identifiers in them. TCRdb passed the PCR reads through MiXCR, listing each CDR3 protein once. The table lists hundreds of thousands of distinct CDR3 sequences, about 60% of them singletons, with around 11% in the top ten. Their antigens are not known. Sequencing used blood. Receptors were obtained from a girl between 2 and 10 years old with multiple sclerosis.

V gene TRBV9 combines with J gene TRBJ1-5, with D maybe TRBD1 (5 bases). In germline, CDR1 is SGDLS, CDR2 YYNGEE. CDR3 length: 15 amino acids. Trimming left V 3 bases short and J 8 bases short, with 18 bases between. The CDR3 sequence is CASSAGTILGEPQHF. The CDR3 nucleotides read TGTGCCAGCAGCGCCGGGACGATCTTGGGAGAGCCCCAGCATTTT.

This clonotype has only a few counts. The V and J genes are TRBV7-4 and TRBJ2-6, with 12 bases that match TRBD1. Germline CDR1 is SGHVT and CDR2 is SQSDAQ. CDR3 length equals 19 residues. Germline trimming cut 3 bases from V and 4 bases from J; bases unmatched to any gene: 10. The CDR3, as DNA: TGTGCCAGCAGCTTCAAACCGGGACAGGGGGCCTTCGGGGCCAACGTCCTGACTTTC. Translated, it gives CASSFKPGQGAFGANVLTF. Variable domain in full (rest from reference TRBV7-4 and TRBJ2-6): GAGVSQSPRYKVAKRGRDVALRCDSISGHVTLYWYRQTLGQGSEVLTYSQSDAQRDKSGRPSGRFSAERPERSVSTLKIQRTEQGDSAVYLCASSFKPGQGAFGANVLTFGAGSRLTVL.

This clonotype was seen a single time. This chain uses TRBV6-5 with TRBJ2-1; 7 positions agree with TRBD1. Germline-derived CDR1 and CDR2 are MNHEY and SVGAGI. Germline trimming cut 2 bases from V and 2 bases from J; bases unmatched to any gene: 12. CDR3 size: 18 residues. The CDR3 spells CASSYEGALLVPYNEQFF. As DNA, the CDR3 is TGTGCCAGCAGTTACGAGGGGGCCCTTCTGGTACCCTACAATGAGCAGTTCTTC.

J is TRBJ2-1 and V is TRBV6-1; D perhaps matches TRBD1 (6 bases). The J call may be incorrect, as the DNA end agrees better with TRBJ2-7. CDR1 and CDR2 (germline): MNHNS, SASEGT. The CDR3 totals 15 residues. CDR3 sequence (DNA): TGTGCCAGCAGTGAAACGGTCAGGGGACACTACGAGCAGTACTTC. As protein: CASSETVRGHYEQYF.

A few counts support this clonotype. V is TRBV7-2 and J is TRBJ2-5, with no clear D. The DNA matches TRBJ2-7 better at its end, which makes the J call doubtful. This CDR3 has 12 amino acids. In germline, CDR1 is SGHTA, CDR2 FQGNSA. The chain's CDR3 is CASSSTLYEQYF. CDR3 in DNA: TGTGCCAGCAGCTCCACCCTTTACGAGCAGTACTTC.

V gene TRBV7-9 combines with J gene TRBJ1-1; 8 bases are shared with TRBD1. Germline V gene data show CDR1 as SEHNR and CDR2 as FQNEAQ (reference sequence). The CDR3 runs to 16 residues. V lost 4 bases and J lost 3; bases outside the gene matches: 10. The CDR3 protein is CASSSTQGAPDTEAFF. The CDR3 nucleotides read TGTGCCAGCAGCTCAACCCAGGGGGCCCCTGACACTGAAGCTTTCTTT.

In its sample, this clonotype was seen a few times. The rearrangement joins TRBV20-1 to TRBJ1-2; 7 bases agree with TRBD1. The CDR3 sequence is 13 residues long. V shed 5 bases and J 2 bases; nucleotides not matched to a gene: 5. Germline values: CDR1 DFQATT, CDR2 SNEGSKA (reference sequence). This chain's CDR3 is CSAWDSQNYGYTF. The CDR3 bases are TGCAGTGCTTGGGACAGTCAGAACTATGGCTACACCTTC.

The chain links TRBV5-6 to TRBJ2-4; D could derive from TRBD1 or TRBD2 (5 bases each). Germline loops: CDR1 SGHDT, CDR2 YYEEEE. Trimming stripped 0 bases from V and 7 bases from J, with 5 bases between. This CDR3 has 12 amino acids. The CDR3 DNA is TGTGCCAGCAGCTTGGGGGGGAACATTCAGTACTTC. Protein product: CASSLGGNIQYF.

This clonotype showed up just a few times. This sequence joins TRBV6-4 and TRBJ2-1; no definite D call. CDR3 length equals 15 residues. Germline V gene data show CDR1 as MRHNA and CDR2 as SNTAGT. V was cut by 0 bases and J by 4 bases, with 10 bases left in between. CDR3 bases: TGTGCCAGCAGTGACTCGCCGGCATGGTACAATGAGCAGTTCTTC. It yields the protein CASSDSPAWYNEQFF.